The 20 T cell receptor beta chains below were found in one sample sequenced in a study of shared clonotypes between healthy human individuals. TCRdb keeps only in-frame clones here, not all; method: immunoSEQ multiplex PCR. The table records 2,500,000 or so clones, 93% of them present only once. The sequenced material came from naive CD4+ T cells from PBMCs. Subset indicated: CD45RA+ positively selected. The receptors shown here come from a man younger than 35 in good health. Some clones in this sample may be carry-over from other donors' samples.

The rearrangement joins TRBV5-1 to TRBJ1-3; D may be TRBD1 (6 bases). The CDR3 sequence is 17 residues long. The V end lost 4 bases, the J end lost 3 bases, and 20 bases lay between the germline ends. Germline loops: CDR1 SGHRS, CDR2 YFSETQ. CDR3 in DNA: TGCGCCAGCAGCGAGCAGGGGCCAGGTCTAGGTGGAAACACCATATATTTT. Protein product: CASSEQGPGLGGNTIYF.

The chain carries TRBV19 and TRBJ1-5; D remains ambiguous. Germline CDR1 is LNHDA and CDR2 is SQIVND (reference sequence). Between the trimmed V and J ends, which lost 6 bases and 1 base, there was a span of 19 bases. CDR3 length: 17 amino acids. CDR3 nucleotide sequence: TGTGCCAGTAGCCCCGGATCGATAGCGGGGAGCAATCAGCCCCAGCATTTT. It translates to CASSPGSIAGSNQPQHF.

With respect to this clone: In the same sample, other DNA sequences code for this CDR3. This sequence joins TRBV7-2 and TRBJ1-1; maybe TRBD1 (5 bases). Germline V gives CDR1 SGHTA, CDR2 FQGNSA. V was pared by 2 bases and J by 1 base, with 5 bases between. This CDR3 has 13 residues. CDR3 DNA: TGTGCCAGCAGCTTAACAGGGAACACTGAAGCTTTCTTT. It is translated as CASSLTGNTEAFF.

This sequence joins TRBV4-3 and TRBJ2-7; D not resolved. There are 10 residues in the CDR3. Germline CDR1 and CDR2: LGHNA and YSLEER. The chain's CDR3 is CTPPPYEQYF. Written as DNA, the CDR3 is TGCACCCCCCCTCCCTACGAGCAGTACTTC.

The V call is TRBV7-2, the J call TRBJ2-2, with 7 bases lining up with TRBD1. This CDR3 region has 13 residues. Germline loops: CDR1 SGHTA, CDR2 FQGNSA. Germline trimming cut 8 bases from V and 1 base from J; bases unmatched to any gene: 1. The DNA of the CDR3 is TGTGCCAGCGGGGACAGGAACACCGGGGAGCTGTTTTTT. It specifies CASGDRNTGELFF.

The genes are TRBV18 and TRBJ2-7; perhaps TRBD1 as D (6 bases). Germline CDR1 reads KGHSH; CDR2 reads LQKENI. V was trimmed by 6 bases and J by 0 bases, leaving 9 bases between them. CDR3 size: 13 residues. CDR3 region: CASSTGNSYEQYF. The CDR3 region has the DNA TGTGCCAGCTCCACAGGGAACTCCTACGAGCAGTACTTC. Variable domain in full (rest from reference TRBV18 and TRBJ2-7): NAGVMQNPRHLVRRRGQEARLRCSPMKGHSHVYWYRQLPEEGLKFMVYLQKENIIDESGMPKERFSAEFPKEGPSILRIQQVVRGDSAAYFCASSTGNSYEQYFGPGTRLTVT.

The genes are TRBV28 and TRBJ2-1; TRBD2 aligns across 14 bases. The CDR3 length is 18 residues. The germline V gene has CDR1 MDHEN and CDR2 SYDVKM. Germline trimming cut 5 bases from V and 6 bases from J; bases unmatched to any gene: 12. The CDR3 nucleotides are TGTGCCAGCAGTCCCCCGACTAGCGGGAGGGCCCAGGCCAATGAGCAGTTCTTC. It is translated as CASSPPTSGRAQANEQFF. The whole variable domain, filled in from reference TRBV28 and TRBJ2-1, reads DVKVTQSSRYLVKRTGEKVFLECVQDMDHENMFWYRQDPGLGLRLIYFSYDVKMKEKGDIPEGYSVSREKKERFSLILESASTNQTSMYLCASSPPTSGRAQANEQFFGPGTRLTVL.

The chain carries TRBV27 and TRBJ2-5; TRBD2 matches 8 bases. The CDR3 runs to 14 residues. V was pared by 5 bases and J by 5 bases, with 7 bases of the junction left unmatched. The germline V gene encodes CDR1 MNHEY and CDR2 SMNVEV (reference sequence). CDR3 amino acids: CASSQPGGVETQYF. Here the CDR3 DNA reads TGTGCCAGCAGTCAACCCGGGGGGGTTGAGACCCAGTACTTC.

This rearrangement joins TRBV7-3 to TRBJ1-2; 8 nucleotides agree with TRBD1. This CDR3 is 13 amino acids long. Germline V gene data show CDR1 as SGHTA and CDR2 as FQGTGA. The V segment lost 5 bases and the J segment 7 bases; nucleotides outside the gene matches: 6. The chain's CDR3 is CASSPTGDAGYTF. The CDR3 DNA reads TGTGCCAGCAGCCCGACAGGGGACGCTGGCTACACCTTC.

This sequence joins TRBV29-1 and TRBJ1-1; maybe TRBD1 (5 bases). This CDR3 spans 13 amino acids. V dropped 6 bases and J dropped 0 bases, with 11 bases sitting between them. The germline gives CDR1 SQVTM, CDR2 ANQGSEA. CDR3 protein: CSVHTGVNTEAFF. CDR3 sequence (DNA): TGCAGCGTGCATACAGGAGTGAACACTGAAGCTTTCTTT.

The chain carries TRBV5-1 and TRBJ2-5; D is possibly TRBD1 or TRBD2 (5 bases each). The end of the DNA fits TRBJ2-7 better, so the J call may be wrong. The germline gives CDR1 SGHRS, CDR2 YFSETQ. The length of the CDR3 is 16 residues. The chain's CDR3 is CASSFLDAGSSYEQYF. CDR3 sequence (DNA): TGCGCCAGCAGCTTTCTTGACGCAGGGAGCTCCTACGAGCAGTACTTC.

The DNA for the CDR3 is TGTGCCAGCAGTGAAAGGGGACAGGATAACACTGAAGCTTTCTTT. It translates to CASSERGQDNTEAFF. The chain links TRBV2 to TRBJ1-1, with 8 nucleotides matching TRBD1. The CDR3 length is 15 residues. J lost 2 bases, V lost 2 bases, and 4 bases had no gene match. Germline lookup yields CDR1 SNHLY and CDR2 FYNNEI.

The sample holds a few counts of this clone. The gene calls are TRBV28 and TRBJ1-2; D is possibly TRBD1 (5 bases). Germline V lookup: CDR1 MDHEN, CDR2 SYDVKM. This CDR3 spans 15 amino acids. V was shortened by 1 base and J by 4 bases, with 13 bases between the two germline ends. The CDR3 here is CASSLLGADFYGYTF. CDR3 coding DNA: TGTGCCAGCAGTTTATTAGGGGCAGACTTCTATGGCTACACCTTC.

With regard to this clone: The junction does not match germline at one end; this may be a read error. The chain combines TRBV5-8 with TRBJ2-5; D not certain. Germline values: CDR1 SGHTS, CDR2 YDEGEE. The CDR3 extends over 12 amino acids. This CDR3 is CASSRRSPKLHF. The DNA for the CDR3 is TGTGCCAGCAGCCGTCGATCCCCCAAACTGCACTTC.

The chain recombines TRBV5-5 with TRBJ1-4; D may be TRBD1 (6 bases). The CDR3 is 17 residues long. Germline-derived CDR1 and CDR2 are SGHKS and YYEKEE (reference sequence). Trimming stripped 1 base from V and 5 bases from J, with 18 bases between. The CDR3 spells CASSLLPLTGPNEKLFF. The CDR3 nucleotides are TGTGCCAGCAGCTTGTTACCCTTGACAGGCCCAAATGAAAAACTGTTTTTT.

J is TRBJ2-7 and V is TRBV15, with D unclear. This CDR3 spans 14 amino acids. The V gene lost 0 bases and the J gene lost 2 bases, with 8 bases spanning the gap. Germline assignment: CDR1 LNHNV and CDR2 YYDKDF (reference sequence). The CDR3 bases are TGTGCCACCAGCAGAGATCGGCAAGCCTACGAGCAGTACTTC. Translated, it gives CATSRDRQAYEQYF.

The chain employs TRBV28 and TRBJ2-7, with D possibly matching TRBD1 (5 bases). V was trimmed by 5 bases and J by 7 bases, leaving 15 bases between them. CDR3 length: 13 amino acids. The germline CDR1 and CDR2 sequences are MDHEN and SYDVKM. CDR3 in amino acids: CASSPPRVGEQYF. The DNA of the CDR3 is TGTGCCAGCAGTCCACCCAGGGTGGGGGAGCAGTACTTC.

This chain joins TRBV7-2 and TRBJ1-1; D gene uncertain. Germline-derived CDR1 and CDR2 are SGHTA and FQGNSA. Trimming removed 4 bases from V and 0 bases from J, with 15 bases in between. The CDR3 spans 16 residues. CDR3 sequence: CASSSPDWYLNTEAFF. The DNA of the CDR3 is TGTGCCAGCAGCTCACCTGACTGGTACCTGAACACTGAAGCTTTCTTT.

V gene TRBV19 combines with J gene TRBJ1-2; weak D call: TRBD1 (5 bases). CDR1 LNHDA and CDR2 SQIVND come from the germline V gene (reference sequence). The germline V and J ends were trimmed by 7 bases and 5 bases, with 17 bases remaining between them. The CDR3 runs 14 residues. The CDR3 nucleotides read TGTGCCAGTACTTTTTCCAGAGGGGAGTATGGCTACACCTTC. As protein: CASTFSRGEYGYTF.

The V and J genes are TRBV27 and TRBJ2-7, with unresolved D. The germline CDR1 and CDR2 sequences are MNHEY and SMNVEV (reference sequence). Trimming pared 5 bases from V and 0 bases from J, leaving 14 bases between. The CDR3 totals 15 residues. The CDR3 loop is CASSIRPRFSYEQYF. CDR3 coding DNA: TGTGCCAGCAGTATCCGGCCCAGGTTCTCCTACGAGCAGTACTTC.